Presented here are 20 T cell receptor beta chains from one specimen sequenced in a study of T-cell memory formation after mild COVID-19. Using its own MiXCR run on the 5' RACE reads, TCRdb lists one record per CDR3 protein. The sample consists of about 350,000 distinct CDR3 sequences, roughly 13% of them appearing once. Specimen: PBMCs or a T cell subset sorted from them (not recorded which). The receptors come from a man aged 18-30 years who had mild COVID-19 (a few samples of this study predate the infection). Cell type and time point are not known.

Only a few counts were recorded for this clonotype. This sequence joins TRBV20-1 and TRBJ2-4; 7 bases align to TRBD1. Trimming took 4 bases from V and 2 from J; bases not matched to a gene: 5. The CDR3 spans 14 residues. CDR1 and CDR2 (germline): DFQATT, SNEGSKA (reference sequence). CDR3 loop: CSANTGVTKNIQYF. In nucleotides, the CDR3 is TGCAGTGCTAATACAGGGGTGACCAAAAACATTCAGTACTTC.

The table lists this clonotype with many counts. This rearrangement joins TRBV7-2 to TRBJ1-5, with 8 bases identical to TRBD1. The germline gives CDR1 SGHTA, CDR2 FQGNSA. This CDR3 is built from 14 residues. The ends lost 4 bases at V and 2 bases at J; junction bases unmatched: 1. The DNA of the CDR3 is TGTGCCAGCAGCTCGGGACAGGGCAATCAGCCCCAGCATTTT. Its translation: CASSSGQGNQPQHF. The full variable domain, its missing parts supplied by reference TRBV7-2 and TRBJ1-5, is GAGVSQSPSNKVTEKGKDVELRCDPISGHTALYWYRQSLGQGLEFLIYFQGNSAPDKSGLPSDRFSAERTGGSVSTLTIQRTQQEDSAVYLCASSSGQGNQPQHFGDGTRLSIL.

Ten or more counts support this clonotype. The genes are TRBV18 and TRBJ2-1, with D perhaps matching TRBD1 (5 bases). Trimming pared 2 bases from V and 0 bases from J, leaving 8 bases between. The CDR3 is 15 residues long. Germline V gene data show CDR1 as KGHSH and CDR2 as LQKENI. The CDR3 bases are TGTGCCAGCTCACCAGGGGCCAGCTCCTACAATGAGCAGTTCTTC. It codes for CASSPGASSYNEQFF.

CDR3 amino acids: CASRDRETQYF. CDR3 sequence (DNA): TGTGCCAGCAGGGACCGTGAGACCCAGTACTTC. The gene calls are TRBV2 and TRBJ2-5; D is ambiguous. Per the germline V gene, CDR1 is SNHLY and CDR2 is FYNNEI. This CDR3 has 11 amino acids. Trimming pared 6 bases from V and 5 bases from J, leaving 7 bases between.

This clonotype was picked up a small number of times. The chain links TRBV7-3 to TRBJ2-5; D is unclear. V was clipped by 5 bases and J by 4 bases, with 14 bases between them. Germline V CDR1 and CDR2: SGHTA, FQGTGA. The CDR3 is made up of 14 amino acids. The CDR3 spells CASSPGVGLETQYF. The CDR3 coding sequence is TGTGCCAGCAGCCCTGGGGTGGGTCTAGAGACCCAGTACTTC.

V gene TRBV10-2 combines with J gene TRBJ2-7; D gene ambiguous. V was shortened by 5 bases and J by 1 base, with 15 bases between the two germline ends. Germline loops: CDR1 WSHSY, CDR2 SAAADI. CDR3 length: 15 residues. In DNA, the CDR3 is TGCGCCAGCAGTCCCGTGGAAACGCCTTCCTACGAGCAGTACTTC. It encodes CASSPVETPSYEQYF.

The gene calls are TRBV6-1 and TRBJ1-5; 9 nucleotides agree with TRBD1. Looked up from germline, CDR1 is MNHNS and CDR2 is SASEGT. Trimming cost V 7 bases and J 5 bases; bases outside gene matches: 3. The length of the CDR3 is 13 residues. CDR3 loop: CASIGQGHQPQHF. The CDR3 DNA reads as TGTGCCAGCATTGGACAGGGGCATCAGCCCCAGCATTTT.

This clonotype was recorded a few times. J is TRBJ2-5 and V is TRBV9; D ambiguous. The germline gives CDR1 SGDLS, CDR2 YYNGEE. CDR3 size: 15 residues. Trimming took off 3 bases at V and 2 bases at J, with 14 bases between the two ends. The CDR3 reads CASSDTRAAQETQYF. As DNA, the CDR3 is TGTGCCAGCAGCGATACCCGGGCCGCACAAGAGACCCAGTACTTC.

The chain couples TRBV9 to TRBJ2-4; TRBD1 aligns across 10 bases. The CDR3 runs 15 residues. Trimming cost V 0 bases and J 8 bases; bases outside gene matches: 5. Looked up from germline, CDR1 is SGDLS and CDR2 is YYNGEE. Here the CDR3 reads CASSVEGTGVDIQYF. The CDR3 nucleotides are TGTGCCAGCAGCGTAGAAGGGACAGGGGTAGACATTCAGTACTTC.

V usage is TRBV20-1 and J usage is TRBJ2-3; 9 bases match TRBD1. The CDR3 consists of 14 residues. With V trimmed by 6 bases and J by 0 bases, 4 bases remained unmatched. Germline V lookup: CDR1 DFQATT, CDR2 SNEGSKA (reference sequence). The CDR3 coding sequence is TGCAGTGCCCCCGGGACAGGGAGCACAGATACGCAGTATTTT. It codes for CSAPGTGSTDTQYF.

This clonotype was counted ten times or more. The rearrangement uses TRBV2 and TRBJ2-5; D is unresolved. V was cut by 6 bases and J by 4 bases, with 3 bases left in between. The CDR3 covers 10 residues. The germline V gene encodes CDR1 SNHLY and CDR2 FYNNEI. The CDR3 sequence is CASRGETQYF. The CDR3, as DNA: TGTGCCAGCAGAGGAGAGACCCAGTACTTC.

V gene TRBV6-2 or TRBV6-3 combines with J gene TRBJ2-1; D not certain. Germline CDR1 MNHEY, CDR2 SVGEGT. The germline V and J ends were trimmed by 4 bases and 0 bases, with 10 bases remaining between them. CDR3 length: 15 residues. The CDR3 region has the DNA TGTGCCAGCAGTTTCGGACGGAGCTCCTACAATGAGCAGTTCTTC. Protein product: CASSFGRSSYNEQFF.

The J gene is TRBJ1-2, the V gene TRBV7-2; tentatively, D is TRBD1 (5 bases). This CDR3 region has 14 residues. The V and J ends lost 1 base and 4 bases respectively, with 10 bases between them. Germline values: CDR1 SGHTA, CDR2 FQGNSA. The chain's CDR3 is CASSLVGPIYGYTF. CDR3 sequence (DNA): TGTGCCAGCAGCTTAGTGGGGCCGATCTATGGCTACACCTTC.

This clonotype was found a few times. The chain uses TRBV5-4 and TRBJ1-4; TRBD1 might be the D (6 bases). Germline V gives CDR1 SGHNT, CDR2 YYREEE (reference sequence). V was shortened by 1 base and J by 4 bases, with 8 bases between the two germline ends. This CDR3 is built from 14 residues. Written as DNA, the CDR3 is TGTGCCAGCAGCTTGACAGGGATTAATGAAAAACTGTTTTTT. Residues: CASSLTGINEKLFF.

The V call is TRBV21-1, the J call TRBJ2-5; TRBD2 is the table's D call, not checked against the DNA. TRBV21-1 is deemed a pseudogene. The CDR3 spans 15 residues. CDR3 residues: CASSPTSGGKETQYF. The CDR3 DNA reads TGTGCCAGCAGCCCAACGAGCGGGGGAAAAGAGACCCAGTACTTC.

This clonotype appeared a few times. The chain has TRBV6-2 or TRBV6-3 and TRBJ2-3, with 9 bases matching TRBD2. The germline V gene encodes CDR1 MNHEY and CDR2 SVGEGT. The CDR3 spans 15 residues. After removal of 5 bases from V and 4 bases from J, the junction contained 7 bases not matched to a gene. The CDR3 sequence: CASSASGGSADTQYF. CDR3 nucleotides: TGTGCCAGCAGTGCGAGCGGGGGGTCGGCAGATACGCAGTATTTT.

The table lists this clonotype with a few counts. The CDR3 nucleotides are TGTGCCAGCAGCTTCGGATCCCCGAACACTGAAGCTTTCTTT. It encodes CASSFGSPNTEAFF. The chain carries TRBV7-2 and TRBJ1-1; D unclear. The CDR3 length is 14 residues. With 3 bases removed from V and 1 base from J, the gap between germline ends came to 9 bases. Germline-derived CDR1 and CDR2 are SGHTA and FQGNSA.

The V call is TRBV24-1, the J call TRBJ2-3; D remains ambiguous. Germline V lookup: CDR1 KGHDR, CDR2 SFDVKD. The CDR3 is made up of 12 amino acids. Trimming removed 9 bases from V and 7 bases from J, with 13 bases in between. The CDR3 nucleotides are TGTGCCACCCAAGGCGACGCGTATACGCAGTATTTT. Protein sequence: CATQGDAYTQYF.

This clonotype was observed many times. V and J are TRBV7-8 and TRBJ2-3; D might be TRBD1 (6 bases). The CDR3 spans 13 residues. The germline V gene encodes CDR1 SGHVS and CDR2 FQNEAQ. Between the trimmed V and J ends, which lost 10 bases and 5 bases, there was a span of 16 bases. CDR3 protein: CATGDGARDTQYF. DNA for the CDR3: TGTGCCACAGGGGACGGAGCAAGAGATACGCAGTATTTT. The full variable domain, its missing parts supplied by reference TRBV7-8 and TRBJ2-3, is GAGVSQSPRYKVAKRGQDVALRCDPISGHVSLFWYQQALGQGPEFLTYFQNEAQLDKSGLPSDRFFAERPEGSVSTLKIQRTQQEDSAVYLCATGDGARDTQYFGPGTRLTVL.

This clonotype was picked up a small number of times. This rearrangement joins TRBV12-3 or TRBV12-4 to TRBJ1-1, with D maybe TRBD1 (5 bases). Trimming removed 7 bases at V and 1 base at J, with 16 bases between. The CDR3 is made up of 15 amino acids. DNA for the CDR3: TGTGCCAGCATACCCACCCAGGGCAGGAACACTGAAGCTTTCTTT. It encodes CASIPTQGRNTEAFF.